The 7 T cell receptor beta chains below all came from one sample that was sequenced in a study of blood T cell repertoires in COVID-19. The protocol was immunoSEQ multiplex PCR, while the TCRdb copy is restricted to in-frame clones and leaves out a portion. The table has under 65,000 clones, approximately 88% seen once; the top ten hold roughly 2%. Sequencing was done on a sample of peripheral blood. The receptor source for this set is a human donor in a cohort sampled during active COVID-19.

The chain's CDR3 is CASSATGVHTDTQYF. The CDR3 coding sequence is TGTGCCAGCTCAGCGACAGGGGTCCACACAGATACGCAGTATTTT. The chain recombines TRBV18 with TRBJ2-3, with 8 bases fitting TRBD1. Germline CDR1 reads KGHSH; CDR2 reads LQKENI. V was pared by 5 bases and J by 2 bases, with 6 bases of the junction left unmatched. The CDR3 consists of 15 residues.

The chain is built from TRBV3-1 (or the pseudogene TRBV3-2) and TRBJ1-4; 8 positions agree with TRBD1. The CDR3 covers 15 residues. The germline V gene has CDR1 LGHDT and CDR2 YNNKEL (reference sequence). V gave up 1 base and J gave up 4 bases; unmatched junction bases: 2. CDR3 amino acids: CASSQGGQGNEKLFF. The CDR3 DNA sequence: TGTGCCAGCAGCCAAGGCGGACAGGGTAATGAAAAACTGTTTTTT.

This chain joins TRBV5-1 and TRBJ2-3, with D possibly being TRBD1 (5 bases). The CDR3 sequence is 12 residues long. Trimming took 5 bases from V and 3 from J, leaving 7 bases between them. The V gene's germline CDR1 is SGHRS and CDR2 YFSETQ. Written as DNA, the CDR3 is TGCGCCAGCAGTTCAGGGACAGATACGCAGTATTTT. Translating it yields CASSSGTDTQYF.

This sequence joins TRBV15 and TRBJ1-2; TRBD1 matches 9 bases. Trimming at V came to 1 base and at J to 6 bases, leaving 6 bases not matched to a gene. Germline V gives CDR1 LNHNV, CDR2 YYDKDF (reference sequence). The CDR3 is 15 residues long. The CDR3, as DNA: TGTGCCACCAGCAGAGGACGGACAGGGGTGGATGGCTACACCTTC. Amino acid sequence: CATSRGRTGVDGYTF.

The chain has TRBV14 and TRBJ2-5, with no clear D. Between the trimmed V and J ends, which lost 3 bases and 5 bases, there was a span of 4 bases. CDR3 length: 11 residues. CDR1 is SGHDN and CDR2 is FVKESK in the germline V gene. The CDR3 protein is CASSHGETQYF. CDR3 nucleotides: TGTGCCAGCAGCCACGGGGAGACCCAGTACTTC.

In its sample, this clone was seen a few times. The V and J genes are TRBV4-2 and TRBJ1-5, with a tentative D call TRBD1 (6 bases). The CDR3 totals 15 residues. Germline loops: CDR1 LGHNA, CDR2 YNFKEQ. V lost 1 base and J 5 bases, leaving 12 bases between the germline ends. The DNA for the CDR3 is TGTGCCAGCAGCCAAGTAGGGACATCCCATCAGCCCCAGCATTTT. Its translation: CASSQVGTSHQPQHF.

This clone was observed once. The rearrangement joins TRBV3-1 (or the pseudogene TRBV3-2) to TRBJ1-3, with D uncertain. This CDR3 has 15 amino acids. Germline V lookup: CDR1 LGHDT, CDR2 YNNKEL (reference sequence). With 3 bases removed from V and 3 bases from J, the gap between germline ends came to 12 bases. CDR3 loop: CASSQAGSGGNTIYF. DNA of the CDR3: TGTGCCAGCAGCCAGGCGGGGAGTGGTGGAAACACCATATATTTT.